A single T cell receptor (beta chain) is shown here with its context. The antigen is undetermined. The data belong to a study of Ad26.COV2.S vaccination and SARS-CoV-2 variants. Study-wide background: Ad26.COV2.S, an intramuscular injection, was given once or twice 56 days apart.

Indicated treatment: 19 received Ad26.COV2.S at low or high dose, single or two shots; roughly five received placebo; per-sample allocation not given. After the first vaccine or placebo injection, samples were drawn on day 63. Study-level results: Placebo recipients trailed vaccine recipients in spike-specific TCR breadth. Placebo and vaccine recipients had non-spike TCR breadth that was similar.

The CDR3 spans 17 residues. Using immunoSEQ multiplex PCR, the repertoire was profiled, and TCRdb retains in-frame clones only, with some absent. Here the sample spans hundreds of thousands of clones, 80% to 95% being singletons. The sample was peripheral blood, taken in a trial of Ad26.COV2.S vaccine versus placebo. The chain employs TRBV21-1 and TRBJ1-2. TRBV21-1 is tagged as a pseudogene. This receptor was identified in a person between 18 and 60 years old who received the Ad26.COV2.S COVID-19 vaccine or a placebo. The CDR3 loop reads CASSKACKRGRRNGYTF. In DNA, the CDR3 is TGTGCCAGCAGCAAAGCCTGTAAGCGGGGGCGGCGAAACGGCTACACCTTC.